Listed below are T cell receptor beta chains from one sample, sequenced in a study of response to subunit inactivated influenza vaccine. TCRdb re-called the RT-PCR reads with MiXCR, one entry per CDR3 protein. The sample consists of 800,000 or so distinct CDR3 sequences, about 20% of them appearing once. Here the sequenced sample was PBMCs from blood, taken 4 to 6 days after vaccination. These TCRs come from a middle-aged man who received an inactivated influenza vaccine. Each CDR3 is given with its conserved first and last residue. The D gene is left open where the match is weak. Some rows have no size entry. The others give once, few or many, or a class for an expanded clone.

CDR3 DNA: TGCAGTGCTAGGGGACTAAGCGCCCTATCCTACGAGCAGTACTTC
CDR3 protein: CSARGLSALSYEQYF
clone size: .
CDR3 length: 15
J gene: TRBJ2-7
V gene: TRBV20-1
D gene: TRBD2

CDR3 DNA: TGTGCCAGCAGTTTATGGGCCGGGGAGCTGTTTTTT
CDR3 protein: CASSLWAGELFF
clone size: many
CDR3 length: 12
J gene: TRBJ2-2
V gene: TRBV27
D gene: .

CDR3 DNA: TGCAGTGCTAGAGATAATCATTCGGGAGGGCCCTCGAGGGAGCAGTTCTTC
CDR3 protein: CSARDNHSGGPSREQFF
clone size: few
CDR3 length: 17
J gene: TRBJ2-1
V gene: TRBV20-1
D gene: TRBD2

CDR3 DNA: TGTGCCAGCAGCCAATCGGGACACGACGAGCAGTACTTC
CDR3 protein: CASSQSGHDEQYF
clone size: few
CDR3 length: 13
J gene: TRBJ2-7
V gene: TRBV7-2
D gene: .

CDR3 DNA: TGTGCCACCAGTAACCGGGCCCATATGCAAGGAATCTCGTACACCTTC
CDR3 protein: CATSNRAHMQGISYTF
clone size: .
CDR3 length: 16
J gene: TRBJ1-2
V gene: TRBV15
D gene: .

CDR3 DNA: TGTGCCAGCAGGCGGACAGGGCTCTATGGCTACACCTTC
CDR3 protein: CASRRTGLYGYTF
clone size: .
CDR3 length: 13
J gene: TRBJ1-2
V gene: TRBV12-3/TRBV12-4
D gene: TRBD1

CDR3 DNA: TGTGCCAGCAGTTTGGCTGGACAGAACGAGCAGTACTTC
CDR3 protein: CASSLAGQNEQYF
clone size: .
CDR3 length: 13
J gene: TRBJ2-7
V gene: TRBV27
D gene: .

CDR3 DNA: TGTGCCAGCTCAGGGATCCCCAAAAACATTCAGTACTTC
CDR3 protein: CASSGIPKNIQYF
clone size: once
CDR3 length: 13
J gene: TRBJ2-4
V gene: TRBV28
D gene: .

CDR3 DNA: TGTGCCAGCTCCACCCCGGAGAGAGCTAGCGGTACAGATACGCAGTATTTT
CDR3 protein: CASSTPERASGTDTQYF
clone size: .
CDR3 length: 17
J gene: TRBJ2-3
V gene: TRBV28
D gene: TRBD2

CDR3 DNA: TGTGCCAGCAGCAAGCGGTTAGCCAAAAACATTCAGTACTTC
CDR3 protein: CASSKRLAKNIQYF
clone size: few
CDR3 length: 14
J gene: TRBJ2-4
V gene: TRBV7-2
D gene: .

CDR3 DNA: TGTGCCAGCTCACCGGGATGGGGGAGGGCCCTCTACAATGAGCAGTTCTTC
CDR3 protein: CASSPGWGRALYNEQFF
clone size: .
CDR3 length: 17
J gene: TRBJ2-1
V gene: TRBV18
D gene: TRBD2

CDR3 DNA: TGTGCCAGCAGTTACTCGAGTCAGCCCCAGCATTTT
CDR3 protein: CASSYSSQPQHF
clone size: few
CDR3 length: 12
J gene: TRBJ1-5
V gene: TRBV6-2/TRBV6-3
D gene: .

CDR3 DNA: TGTGCCAGCAGTTTAGCAGGGACCAGCAATCAGCCCCAGCATTTT
CDR3 protein: CASSLAGTSNQPQHF
clone size: few
CDR3 length: 15
J gene: TRBJ1-5
V gene: TRBV12-3/TRBV12-4
D gene: .

CDR3 DNA: TGTGCCAGCAGTTCTAACAATGAGCAGTTCTTC
CDR3 protein: CASSSNNEQFF
clone size: many
CDR3 length: 11
J gene: TRBJ2-1
V gene: TRBV12-3/TRBV12-4
D gene: .

CDR3 DNA: TGTGCCAGCAGTTTAGGTCAGCTCACAGATACGCAGTATTTT
CDR3 protein: CASSLGQLTDTQYF
clone size: many
CDR3 length: 14
J gene: TRBJ2-3
V gene: TRBV12-3/TRBV12-4
D gene: .

CDR3 DNA: TGTGCCAGCAGCCCCGCTTGGGCGGGAAGCTCCTACAATGAGCAGTTCTTC
CDR3 protein: CASSPAWAGSSYNEQFF
clone size: few
CDR3 length: 17
J gene: TRBJ2-1
V gene: TRBV6-2/TRBV6-3
D gene: .

CDR3 DNA: TGCAGTGCTATCCACCTAGCGGGGCTGAATAACAATGAGCAGTTCTTC
CDR3 protein: CSAIHLAGLNNNEQFF
clone size: few
CDR3 length: 16
J gene: TRBJ2-1
V gene: TRBV20-1
D gene: TRBD2

CDR3 DNA: TGTGCCAGTAGTGAAGGGACTTCCCTGGGGGAGACCCAGTACTTC
CDR3 protein: CASSEGTSLGETQYF
clone size: .
CDR3 length: 15
J gene: TRBJ2-5
V gene: TRBV19
D gene: .

CDR3 DNA: TGTGCCAGCAGCATGCGGGGGGGCAGCTCAGATACGCAGTATTTT
CDR3 protein: CASSMRGGSSDTQYF
clone size: many
CDR3 length: 15
J gene: TRBJ2-3
V gene: TRBV7-2
D gene: TRBD2

CDR3 DNA: TGCGCCAGCAGCCAAGTTGTGGGCGGATACACCGGGGAGCTGTTTTTT
CDR3 protein: CASSQVVGGYTGELFF
clone size: few
CDR3 length: 16
J gene: TRBJ2-2
V gene: TRBV4-3
D gene: .

CDR3 DNA: TGTGCCAGCAGCTTAGGACTAGCGGGAGGGCCGAATGAGCAGTTCTTC
CDR3 protein: CASSLGLAGGPNEQFF
clone size: few
CDR3 length: 16
J gene: TRBJ2-1
V gene: TRBV7-9
D gene: TRBD2

CDR3 DNA: TGTGCCAGCGCTCGGGGGAGTAGCAATGAGCAGTTCTTC
CDR3 protein: CASARGSSNEQFF
clone size: few
CDR3 length: 13
J gene: TRBJ2-1
V gene: TRBV11-1
D gene: .

CDR3 DNA: TGCAGTGCTAGAGGAACAGGGAGGCACCAAGAGACCCAGTACTTC
CDR3 protein: CSARGTGRHQETQYF
clone size: .
CDR3 length: 15
J gene: TRBJ2-5
V gene: TRBV20-1
D gene: .

CDR3 DNA: TGTGCCAGCAGCTGGACAGGGGGCGCAGATACGCAGTATTTT
CDR3 protein: CASSWTGGADTQYF
clone size: many
CDR3 length: 14
J gene: TRBJ2-3
V gene: TRBV11-2
D gene: TRBD1

CDR3 DNA: TGCAGCGTTGCTGAGCGGGATCTCACAGATACGCAGTATTTT
CDR3 protein: CSVAERDLTDTQYF
clone size: few
CDR3 length: 14
J gene: TRBJ2-3
V gene: TRBV29-1
D gene: TRBD2

CDR3 DNA: TGTGCCTCCGGGGACAGACTCCACGAGCAGTACTTC
CDR3 protein: CASGDRLHEQYF
clone size: .
CDR3 length: 12
J gene: TRBJ2-7
V gene: TRBV5-5
D gene: TRBD1

CDR3 DNA: TGCGCCAGCAGCCCAAGGACTAGCGGGAGTAGTGAGCAGTTCTTC
CDR3 protein: CASSPRTSGSSEQFF
clone size: few
CDR3 length: 15
J gene: TRBJ2-1
V gene: TRBV5-1
D gene: TRBD2

CDR3 DNA: TGCGCCAGCAGCCAGGGTTATGACAGGGGTAATTCACCCCTCCACTTT
CDR3 protein: CASSQGYDRGNSPLHF
clone size: few
CDR3 length: 16
J gene: TRBJ1-6
V gene: TRBV4-3
D gene: TRBD1

CDR3 DNA: TGCAGTGCGGTTAGCGCCTACGAGCAGTACTTC
CDR3 protein: CSAVSAYEQYF
clone size: few
CDR3 length: 11
J gene: TRBJ2-7
V gene: TRBV20-1
D gene: .

CDR3 DNA: TGTGCCAGCAGTTACTCCTTGGCCGGGAGGAGCTCCTACAATGAGCAGTTCTTC
CDR3 protein: CASSYSLAGRSSYNEQFF
clone size: .
CDR3 length: 18
J gene: TRBJ2-1
V gene: TRBV6-5
D gene: TRBD2

CDR3 DNA: TGTGCCAGCAGTTTAGGGGCGGGGGCGATCGAGCAGTACTTC
CDR3 protein: CASSLGAGAIEQYF
clone size: few
CDR3 length: 14
J gene: TRBJ2-7
V gene: TRBV28
D gene: .

CDR3 DNA: TGTGCCAGCAGTTATGGGGGTACGGCTTTCTTT
CDR3 protein: CASSYGGTAFF
clone size: .
CDR3 length: 11
J gene: TRBJ1-1
V gene: TRBV6-5
D gene: .

CDR3 DNA: TGTGCCAGCAGCGTAGGGGCATCTCAGCCCCATCATTTT
CDR3 protein: CASSVGASQPHHF
clone size: .
CDR3 length: 13
J gene: TRBJ1-5
V gene: TRBV9
D gene: .

CDR3 DNA: TGCAGCGTTGTGGGTGTCGCCGAGCAGTACTTC
CDR3 protein: CSVVGVAEQYF
clone size: .
CDR3 length: 11
J gene: TRBJ2-7
V gene: TRBV29-1
D gene: .

CDR3 DNA: TGTGCCAGCAGCCCCCCGACTAGCGGCTACACCGGGGAGCTGTTTTTT
CDR3 protein: CASSPPTSGYTGELFF
clone size: .
CDR3 length: 16
J gene: TRBJ2-2
V gene: TRBV7-9
D gene: TRBD2

CDR3 DNA: TGTGCCAGCAGCGACCCTAATACGCAGTATTTT
CDR3 protein: CASSDPNTQYF
clone size: few
CDR3 length: 11
J gene: TRBJ2-3
V gene: TRBV7-9
D gene: .

CDR3 DNA: TGCAGTGCTAGACAACGTCCCCTATCCTACGAGCAGTACTTC
CDR3 protein: CSARQRPLSYEQYF
clone size: .
CDR3 length: 14
J gene: TRBJ2-7
V gene: TRBV20-1
D gene: .

CDR3 DNA: TGTGCTAGCAGCTCGGGACTAGCGGGGGGGTCAGATACGCAGTATTTT
CDR3 protein: CASSSGLAGGSDTQYF
clone size: .
CDR3 length: 16
J gene: TRBJ2-3
V gene: TRBV7-7
D gene: TRBD2

CDR3 DNA: TGTGCCAGCAGCGTACAGGGAGCCAAAAACATTCAGTACTTC
CDR3 protein: CASSVQGAKNIQYF
clone size: few
CDR3 length: 14
J gene: TRBJ2-4
V gene: TRBV28
D gene: .

CDR3 DNA: TGCGCCAGCAGCCAAGACTTGGCAGTCGGTGAAAAACTGTTTTTT
CDR3 protein: CASSQDLAVGEKLFF
clone size: few
CDR3 length: 15
J gene: TRBJ1-4
V gene: TRBV4-3
D gene: .

CDR3 DNA: TGTGCCAGCAGATTAAGCGGGGGGGCCTCCGGGGAGCTGTTTTTT
CDR3 protein: CASRLSGGASGELFF
clone size: .
CDR3 length: 15
J gene: TRBJ2-2
V gene: TRBV7-6
D gene: TRBD2

CDR3 DNA: TGCGCCAGCAGCCAAGATTCGGGCGGGAGAACGAATGAGCAGTTCTTC
CDR3 protein: CASSQDSGGRTNEQFF
clone size: many
CDR3 length: 16
J gene: TRBJ2-1
V gene: TRBV4-3
D gene: TRBD2

CDR3 DNA: TGTGCCAGCAGTTTAGGGGGCCAGAGAAAGGATGAGCAGTTCTTC
CDR3 protein: CASSLGGQRKDEQFF
clone size: .
CDR3 length: 15
J gene: TRBJ2-1
V gene: TRBV28
D gene: .

CDR3 DNA: TGTGCCAGCAGTTTCCTTTCGGGGGTTGAAGACATTCAGTACTTC
CDR3 protein: CASSFLSGVEDIQYF
clone size: few
CDR3 length: 15
J gene: TRBJ2-4
V gene: TRBV28
D gene: .

CDR3 DNA: TGTGCCAGCAGAACTAGTGGGGCGGGTAGATCCTACAATGAGCAGTTCTTC
CDR3 protein: CASRTSGAGRSYNEQFF
clone size: .
CDR3 length: 17
J gene: TRBJ2-1
V gene: TRBV6-2/TRBV6-3
D gene: .

CDR3 DNA: TGTGCCTGGAGTGTACCTGCTAGCGGAACTAGCACAGATACGCAGTATTTT
CDR3 protein: CAWSVPASGTSTDTQYF
clone size: .
CDR3 length: 17
J gene: TRBJ2-3
V gene: TRBV30
D gene: TRBD2

CDR3 DNA: TGTGCCAGCAGTTTGAGGGGGACAGGGATGATCGAGCAGTACTTC
CDR3 protein: CASSLRGTGMIEQYF
clone size: .
CDR3 length: 15
J gene: TRBJ2-7
V gene: TRBV12-3/TRBV12-4
D gene: TRBD1

CDR3 DNA: TGCGCCAGCAGCTTGGGGCTAGCGGGGGGTGAAGATACGCAGTATTTT
CDR3 protein: CASSLGLAGGEDTQYF
clone size: many
CDR3 length: 16
J gene: TRBJ2-3
V gene: TRBV5-1
D gene: TRBD2

CDR3 DNA: TGCAGTCTCACCCGGGGGGCTAGAAGCAATGAGCAGTTCTTC
CDR3 protein: CSLTRGARSNEQFF
clone size: many
CDR3 length: 14
J gene: TRBJ2-1
V gene: TRBV20-1
D gene: .

CDR3 DNA: TGCGCCAGCAGCTTGGTGGGACCAAACAGCGCGGATACGCAGTATTTT
CDR3 protein: CASSLVGPNSADTQYF
clone size: many
CDR3 length: 16
J gene: TRBJ2-3
V gene: TRBV5-1
D gene: .

CDR3 DNA: TGTGCCAGCAGCGACAGGTTTACTAACTATGGCTACACCTTC
CDR3 protein: CASSDRFTNYGYTF
clone size: .
CDR3 length: 14
J gene: TRBJ1-2
V gene: TRBV6-1
D gene: .

CDR3 DNA: TGCAGTGCTAGAGGAAAACAGGGGGGGAACACTGAAGCTTTCTTT
CDR3 protein: CSARGKQGGNTEAFF
clone size: few
CDR3 length: 15
J gene: TRBJ1-1
V gene: TRBV20-1
D gene: TRBD1

CDR3 DNA: TGTGCCAGCAGCCTAGGGACTATGCGCTACAATGAGCAGTTCTTC
CDR3 protein: CASSLGTMRYNEQFF
clone size: few
CDR3 length: 15
J gene: TRBJ2-1
V gene: TRBV7-9
D gene: TRBD2

CDR3 DNA: TGTGCCAGCAGCATGGACAGTCACAATGAGCAGTTCTTC
CDR3 protein: CASSMDSHNEQFF
clone size: few
CDR3 length: 13
J gene: TRBJ2-1
V gene: TRBV7-6
D gene: .

CDR3 DNA: TGTGCCAGCAGCTTAGTAGGTCGACTAGCGGAGACCCAGTACTTC
CDR3 protein: CASSLVGRLAETQYF
clone size: .
CDR3 length: 15
J gene: TRBJ2-5
V gene: TRBV7-9
D gene: TRBD2

CDR3 DNA: TGCAGTGCTAGCATGACAGGATGGGCTTTCTTT
CDR3 protein: CSASMTGWAFF
clone size: .
CDR3 length: 11
J gene: TRBJ1-1
V gene: TRBV20-1
D gene: .

CDR3 DNA: TGTGCCAGCAGCCCCGGGACTAACAATGAGCAGTTCTTC
CDR3 protein: CASSPGTNNEQFF
clone size: .
CDR3 length: 13
J gene: TRBJ2-1
V gene: TRBV7-9
D gene: TRBD2

CDR3 DNA: TGTGCCTGGAGACTACAGGGGACCACCAACTATGGCTACACCTTC
CDR3 protein: CAWRLQGTTNYGYTF
clone size: few
CDR3 length: 15
J gene: TRBJ1-2
V gene: TRBV30
D gene: TRBD1

CDR3 DNA: TGTGCCAGCAGCTTGGATGGGAGCTACACAGATACGCAGTATTTT
CDR3 protein: CASSLDGSYTDTQYF
clone size: few
CDR3 length: 15
J gene: TRBJ2-3
V gene: TRBV5-4
D gene: .

CDR3 DNA: TGCGCCAGCAGCCATATTATCGACAATGAGCAGTTCTTC
CDR3 protein: CASSHIIDNEQFF
clone size: .
CDR3 length: 13
J gene: TRBJ2-1
V gene: TRBV4-3
D gene: .